Reported below is one T cell receptor (beta chain). Different DNA sequences within this sample yield the same CDR3. With 3 bases clipped from V and 2 bases from J, the junction kept 0 bases outside the gene matches. The CDR3 totals 13 residues. The germline V gene has CDR1 MDHEN and CDR2 SYDVKM. This entry is derived from a study of blood T cell repertoires in COVID-19. Study-level information: COVID-19 samples, acute and convalescent, were from the United States, Italy and Spain.

Authors' processing steps: Amplification of reference gene primers was used by the study to estimate nucleated cell counts. The repertoire was sequenced with immunoSEQ multiplex PCR; TCRdb's copy has only in-frame clones and lacks some. V, J and clone size derive from that table, while D and trimming were established from the DNA sequence. The sample includes some 370,000 clones, around 87% of them seen just once. This chain links TRBV28 with TRBJ1-2; 7 nucleotides agree with TRBD1. The source is a woman aged 30 to 39 with COVID-19, enrolled during active disease. The specimen sequenced was peripheral blood. The CDR3 DNA reads TGTGCCAGCAGTTTGACAGGGAACTATGGCTACACCTTC. Protein: CASSLTGNYGYTF.